This section outlines one T cell receptor beta chain sequence together with its context. This clone was seen a single time. Its antigen specificity is not known. No qualities accompany the bases; no much larger clone lies one base away. Trimming takes 7 bases off V and 10 bases off J; junction bases not matched to a gene: 9. From a lookup of the germline V gene, CDR1 and CDR2 are MDHEN and SYDVKM. The CDR3 goes from the cysteine to the phenylalanine over 13 residues. CDR3 DNA only is kept here, 39 bases in frame from base 1. What the time point label conveys for this sample: baseline before first vaccination. Vaccinee samples were obtained from the UK trials COV001 and COV002, which included a single-blind randomized controlled phase 2/3 trial of AZD1222 (ChAdOx1 nCoV-19) in healthy adults. For TCRbeta chain sequencing, PBMC samples from trial participants were taken at day 0 and at day 28 after the second dose.

The CDR3 regions of human TCRbeta chains were analyzed by immunosequencing. As for how the authors treated the data: TCRs in the repertoires were matched against a reference library of SARS-CoV-2-specific TCRs that had been generated with the MIRA antigen-specificity platform. Breadth was defined as the fraction of unique TCRs that were SARS-CoV-2-associated. Depth was defined as the fraction of total T cells that were SARS-CoV-2-associated. Each spike-specific TCR was assigned to its reactive spike region and to a CD4 or CD8 class using the MIRA data. Log10-transformed breadth and depth values were compared by one-way ANOVA with Sidak's multiple comparisons tests. This immuneACCESS table, as held by TCRdb, lists in-frame sequences with V and J called but not all clones. Of the missing ones, under half trace to an unresolved V gene in checked studies; the others have no known cause. V and J calls and clone size are those listed in that table; D and trimming were worked out from the DNA. Present in this sample are about 83,000 clones, about 83% of which were seen just once. In total, the top ten clones hold approximately 9% of the sample.

The data stem from a study of T cell responses to AZD1222 COVID-19 vaccine listed by TCRdb under 2021. Notes on the research overall: Because spike-specific TCR depth and breadth did not differ between the two schedules, AZD1222 recipients who got a second dose at roughly 4 weeks were pooled with those who got a second dose at roughly 12 weeks. A total of 233 trial participants underwent TCR sequencing, of whom some 210 received two doses of AZD1222 and 26 received two doses of the MenACWY control vaccine. Enrollment into the trials was organized by age into subgroups of 18-55, 56-69 and 70-plus years, and those subgroups contained about 160, 30 and 59 TCR-sequenced participants, respectively.

Results the study describes overall, beyond this receptor: The 56-69-year group was small, and its depth increase did not reach significance, likely because of low power. Because no day 14 peak-response samples were available, repertoires were characterized only after the peak T cell response. After two AZD1222 doses, spike-specific TCR breadth and depth were significantly higher than at day 0 and than in MenACWY recipients. The whole spike protein was spanned by vaccine-associated CD4 TCRs, and dominant responses were seen in regions 160-218 and 743-854. Reportedly, almost half of the unique spike-specific TCRs recognized epitopes lying outside the regions that are mutated in the B.1.351 and B.1.1.7 variants. Conclusions about previously exposed vaccinees are limited because only 6 or 7 AZD1222 recipients were SARS-CoV-2 seropositive at baseline. Participants were mostly white British and included more females than males, and it was suggested by the authors that clonal diversity may have been underestimated.

The TCR comes from an adult in good health. Here the chain combines TRBV28 and TRBJ1-2; 10 of the junction bases match TRBD1. Material: peripheral blood, obtained on day 0 of AZD1222 vaccination. The nucleotide sequence is given as TGTGCCAGCATACTTCGGGACAGGGGAGACTACACCTTC. This gives the protein CASILRDRGDYTF.